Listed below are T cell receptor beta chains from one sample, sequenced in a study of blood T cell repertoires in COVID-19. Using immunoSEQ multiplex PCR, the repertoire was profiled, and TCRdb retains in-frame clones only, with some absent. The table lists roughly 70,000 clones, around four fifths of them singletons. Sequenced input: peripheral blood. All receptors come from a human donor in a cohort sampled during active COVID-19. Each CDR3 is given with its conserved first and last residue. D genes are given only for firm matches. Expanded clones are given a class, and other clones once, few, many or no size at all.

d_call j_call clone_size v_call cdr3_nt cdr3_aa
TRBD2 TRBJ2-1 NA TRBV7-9 TGTGCCAGCAGCCCATGGACTAGCGGGGTCAATGAGCAGTTCTTC CASSPWTSGVNEQFF
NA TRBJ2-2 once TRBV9 TGTGCCAGCAGCCTCCGCGCGAACACCGGGGAGCTGTTTTTT CASSLRANTGELFF
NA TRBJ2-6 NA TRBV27 TGTGCCAGCAGTTTGTCAACGCTCCTCCGAGGGTCTGGGGCCAACGTCCTGACTTTC CASSLSTLLRGSGANVLTF
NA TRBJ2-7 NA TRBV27 TGTGCCAGCAGCCTAGGTAGGGGAATCGAGCAGTACTTC CASSLGRGIEQYF
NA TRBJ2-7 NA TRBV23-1 TGCGCCAGCAGATCTTTCAGGGAGCAGTACTTC CASRSFREQYF
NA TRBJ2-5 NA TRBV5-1 TGCGCCAGCAGAGGAGGGCGAGGTTCGGAAGAGACCCAGTACTTC CASRGGRGSEETQYF
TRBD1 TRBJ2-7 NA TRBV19 TGTGCCAGTAGTCCACGGACAGGTCGTTACGAGCAGTACTTC CASSPRTGRYEQYF
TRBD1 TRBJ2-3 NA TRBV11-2 TGTGCCAGCAGGCAACAAATGACAGGGCTCACAGATACGCAGTATTTT CASRQQMTGLTDTQYF
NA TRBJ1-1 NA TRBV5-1 TGCGCCAGCAGCTTGGTCGTGTCAGGGGAAGCTTTCTTT CASSLVVSGEAFF
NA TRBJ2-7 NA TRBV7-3 TGTGCCAGCAACTTACGGGGGTTCTACGAGCAGTACTTC CASNLRGFYEQYF
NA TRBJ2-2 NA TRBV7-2 TGTGCCAGCAGCTTAGACCCCTCCGGCGGGGAGCTGTTTTTT CASSLDPSGGELFF
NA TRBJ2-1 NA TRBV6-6 TGTGCCAGCATGGGCAGCTCCTACAATGAGCAGTTCTTC CASMGSSYNEQFF
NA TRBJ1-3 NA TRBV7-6 TGTGCCAGCAGCTTAGCACAGCACTCTGGAAACACCATATATTTT CASSLAQHSGNTIYF
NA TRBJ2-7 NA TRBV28 TGTGCCAGCAGTTCCTCCCCCGGTGCGCGGGAGCAGTACTTC CASSSSPGAREQYF
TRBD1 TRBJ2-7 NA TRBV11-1 TGTGCCAGCAGGGCAGGGGGCTTTGGCGAGCAGTACTTC CASRAGGFGEQYF
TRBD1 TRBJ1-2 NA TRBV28 TGTGCCAGCAGTTTACAAGCAGGGGGTAGCTATGGCTACACCTTC CASSLQAGGSYGYTF
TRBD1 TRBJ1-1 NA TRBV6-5 TGTGCCAGCACCGAGGACAGGGCCACTGAAGCTTTCTTT CASTEDRATEAFF
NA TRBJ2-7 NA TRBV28 TGTGCCAGCAGTACCGCCTCAGACGAGCAGTACTTC CASSTASDEQYF
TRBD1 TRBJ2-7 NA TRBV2 TGTGCCAGCAGTATTGGACAGGTACAGGAGCAGTACTTC CASSIGQVQEQYF
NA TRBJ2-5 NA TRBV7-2 TGTGCCAGCAGCTTAGGCAGGGCCCAAGAGACCCAGTACTTC CASSLGRAQETQYF
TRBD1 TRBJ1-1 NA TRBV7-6 TGTGCCAGCAGCCGTGGACAGGGAGGTGTGAACACTGAAGCTTTCTTT CASSRGQGGVNTEAFF
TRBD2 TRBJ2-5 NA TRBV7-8 TGTGCCAGCAGCTCGACCCCCAGCGGGGCACTCCAAGAGACCCAGTACTTC CASSSTPSGALQETQYF
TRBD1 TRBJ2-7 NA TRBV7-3 TGTGCCAGCAGCCCGGGGACAGGGGCTCGGGAGCAGTACTTC CASSPGTGAREQYF